The clone carrying this TCR beta chain came up a few times. Of the isolated RNA, all was reverse transcribed, and so the sequenced material was expressed TCRB transcripts. Profiling relied on immunoSEQ multiplex PCR, and the TCRdb table lists in-frame clones only, not all of them. The sample contains 300,000 to 450,000 clones, about 19% of which appear only once. V was pared by 8 bases and J by 7 bases, with 14 bases of the junction left unmatched. The CDR3 sequence is 14 residues long. The germline V gene has CDR1 KGHSH and CDR2 LQKENI. These data are taken from a study of beta chain features in type 1 diabetes.

V and J are TRBV18 and TRBJ2-7; TRBD2 agrees at 7 bases. This clonotype was obtained from a woman aged 18-35 years in good health. The sequencing sample was made of naive CD4+ T cells from blood. CDR3 DNA: TGTGCCAGCCGACAAGCGGGGACCGGGGAAGAGCAGTACTTC. It translates to CASRQAGTGEEQYF.